This entry lists 16 T cell receptor beta chains sequenced from one sample in a study of blood T cell repertoires in COVID-19. The assay was immunoSEQ multiplex PCR, and TCRdb's table has in-frame clones only and misses some. The data show fewer than 200,000 clones, with approximately 80% seen just once and more than 3.5% held by the top ten. Material for sequencing was peripheral blood. All receptors derive from an elderly woman with acute or convalescent COVID-19.

The chain employs TRBV6-5 and TRBJ1-2; no definite D call. The germline V gene encodes CDR1 MNHEY and CDR2 SVGAGI. Trimming removed 6 bases at V and 7 bases at J, with 12 bases between. The CDR3 spans 12 residues. CDR3 sequence (DNA): TGTGCCAGCAGCCTCTCGGGTCGTGGCTACACCTTC. Protein product: CASSLSGRGYTF.

Only a few counts were recorded for this clone. This sequence joins TRBV3-1 (or the pseudogene TRBV3-2) and TRBJ1-6; D is unclear. V lost 2 bases and J lost 0, with 8 bases in between. CDR3 length: 16 amino acids. CDR1 is LGHDT, CDR2 YNNKEL, per germline (reference sequence). The CDR3 DNA reads TGTGCCAGCAGCCAACTTGGGAGCTCCTATAATTCACCCCTCCACTTT. This sequence encodes CASSQLGSSYNSPLHF.

This clone came up once. The chain carries TRBV7-8 and TRBJ1-2; D is unresolved. CDR1 is SGHVS, CDR2 FQNEAQ, per germline. The CDR3 runs to 12 residues. The V gene lost 1 base and the J gene lost 9 bases, with 9 bases spanning the gap. This chain's CDR3 is CASSLGGNSYTF. As DNA, the CDR3 is TGTGCCAGCAGCTTAGGTGGCAACAGCTACACCTTC.

This chain connects TRBV9 to TRBJ2-3, with D hard to call. Trimming removed 3 bases at V and 4 bases at J, with 9 bases between. This CDR3 has 13 residues. Germline V CDR1 and CDR2: SGDLS, YYNGEE. The CDR3 DNA reads as TGTGCCAGCAGCGATCCGTCGTCAGATACGCAGTATTTT. Encoded protein: CASSDPSSDTQYF.

This clone was detected only a few times. V gene TRBV6-2 or TRBV6-3 combines with J gene TRBJ2-7, with 9 bases matching TRBD1. This CDR3 region has 15 residues. The V and J ends lost 6 bases and 4 bases, in that order; junction bases with no gene match: 10. From germline, CDR1 is MNHEY and CDR2 SVGEGT. The CDR3 bases are TGTGCCAGCAGCGAACCCGGACAGGGGACGTACGAGCAGTACTTC. It codes for CASSEPGQGTYEQYF.

Only one count was recorded for this clone. This chain joins TRBV15 and TRBJ1-2; D possibly corresponds to TRBD1 (6 bases). The germline CDR1 and CDR2 sequences are LNHNV and YYDKDF (reference sequence). This CDR3 has 15 amino acids. Trimming pared 4 bases from V and 6 bases from J, leaving 18 bases between. CDR3 protein: CATSINVGTWDGYTF. The CDR3 region has the DNA TGTGCCACCAGCATAAATGTTGGGACATGGGATGGCTACACCTTC.

V usage is TRBV7-9 and J usage is TRBJ2-5, with a tentative D call TRBD1 (5 bases). This CDR3 comprises 15 residues. CDR1 and CDR2 from the germline V gene are SEHNR and FQNEAQ (reference sequence). Trimming removed 1 base at V and 5 bases at J, with 14 bases between. CDR3 bases: TGTGCCAGCAGCTTAGGTGGCAGGGTGGGCGAGACCCAGTACTTC. This sequence encodes CASSLGGRVGETQYF.

The rearrangement links TRBV5-1 to TRBJ2-3; 9 nucleotides match TRBD2. The CDR3 is 21 residues long. The germline CDR1 and CDR2 sequences are SGHRS and YFSETQ. Unmatched junction bases numbered 20, after V lost 0 bases and J lost 3 bases. The CDR3 loop reads CASSLGPGASRRGGVTDTQYF. In DNA form, the CDR3 reads TGCGCCAGCAGCTTGGGTCCTGGGGCGTCTCGGCGGGGGGGCGTTACAGATACGCAGTATTTT.

This rearrangement joins TRBV30 to TRBJ2-1; 8 bases align to TRBD2. Germline V CDR1 and CDR2: GTSNPN, SVGIG (reference sequence). This CDR3 has 14 residues. Unmatched junction bases numbered 3, after V lost 5 bases and J lost 0 bases. In nucleotides, the CDR3 is TGTGCCTGGGACCGGGGGGGCTCCTACAATGAGCAGTTCTTC. It is translated as CAWDRGGSYNEQFF.

The rearrangement joins TRBV7-3 to TRBJ2-3, with D perhaps TRBD2 (8 bases). Per the germline V gene, CDR1 is SGHTA and CDR2 is FQGTGA. Between the trimmed V and J ends, which lost 5 bases and 6 bases, there was a span of 21 bases. The CDR3 sequence is 16 residues long. The CDR3 here is CASSPRLATGRDTQYF. DNA of the CDR3: TGTGCCAGCAGCCCACGACTAGCGACAGGGCGGGATACGCAGTATTTT.

V gene TRBV27 combines with J gene TRBJ2-5; D call uncertain. The length of the CDR3 is 14 residues. V was shortened by 3 bases and J by 2 bases, with 10 bases between the two germline ends. Germline V CDR1 and CDR2: MNHEY, SMNVEV (reference sequence). For the CDR3, the DNA is TGTGCCAGCAGTTTGCTAGGTCGGCAAGAGACCCAGTACTTC. This gives the protein CASSLLGRQETQYF.

Only one count was recorded for this clone. This chain joins TRBV6-5 and TRBJ2-1, with a tentative D call TRBD2 (6 bases). This CDR3 is built from 15 residues. The germline gives CDR1 MNHEY, CDR2 SVGAGI. Trimming took off 6 bases at V and 0 bases at J, with 12 bases between the two ends. CDR3 protein: CASRRDGGSYNEQFF. The DNA of the CDR3 is TGTGCCAGCAGACGGGACGGGGGCTCCTACAATGAGCAGTTCTTC.

In this sample, this clone turned up once. CDR3 in amino acids: CASSVTSGSSNEQFF. The DNA for the CDR3 is TGCGCCAGCAGTGTGACTAGCGGGTCGAGCAATGAGCAGTTCTTC. The chain carries TRBV10-1 and TRBJ2-1, with 10 bases that match TRBD2. This CDR3 is 15 amino acids long. The junction had 6 bases not matched to a gene; V was cut back by 4 bases and J by 6 bases. CDR1 is WNHNN and CDR2 is SYGVQD in the germline V gene (reference sequence).

The genes are TRBV5-1 and TRBJ2-1; tentatively, D is TRBD2 (6 bases). In germline, CDR1 is SGHRS, CDR2 YFSETQ. This CDR3 contains 15 residues. Between the trimmed V and J ends, which lost 3 bases and 2 bases, there was a span of 12 bases. The CDR3, as DNA: TGCGCCAGCAGCTCCCTAGCGACCCCCTACAATGAGCAGTTCTTC. Its translation is CASSSLATPYNEQFF.

V gene TRBV9 combines with J gene TRBJ2-7, with D uncertain. CDR3 length: 15 residues. V was shortened by 3 bases and J by 3 bases, with 16 bases between the two germline ends. The germline gives CDR1 SGDLS, CDR2 YYNGEE. CDR3 protein: CASSATYIQDYEQYF. The CDR3 coding sequence is TGTGCCAGCAGCGCCACCTACATCCAGGACTACGAGCAGTACTTC.

The chain employs TRBV7-9 and TRBJ1-6, with D possibly being TRBD1 (6 bases). V lost 4 bases and J 3 bases, leaving 7 bases between the germline ends. Germline V gives CDR1 SEHNR, CDR2 FQNEAQ (reference sequence). The CDR3 consists of 14 residues. This CDR3 reads CASSSDSYNSPLHF. CDR3 nucleotide sequence: TGTGCCAGCAGCTCGGACAGCTATAATTCACCCCTCCACTTT.